Listed below are T cell receptor beta chains from one sample, sequenced in a study of blood T cells in healthy people across ages. TCRdb ran MiXCR on the 5' RACE reads and lists one entry per CDR3 protein. This sample has about 800,000 distinct CDR3 sequences, with 25% found just once. These records were also assigned to another study, of T cells of mothers and their children.

The sequencing input was blood. Receptors were obtained from a boy aged 10-17 years in good health. The CDR3 runs from the conserved cysteine through the conserved F or W. D genes are given only for firm matches. The size entry is marked missing in some rows and otherwise reads once, few, many or a size class.

CDR3 protein: CASSEDTQYF
CDR3 DNA: TGTGCCAGTAGCGAGGATACGCAGTATTTT
D gene: NA
clone size: few
J gene: TRBJ2-3
V gene: TRBV19

CDR3 protein: CAAGLAGGFAGETQYF
CDR3 DNA: TGTGCCGCAGGGCTAGCGGGAGGATTTGCCGGAGAGACCCAGTACTTC
D gene: TRBD2
clone size: NA
J gene: TRBJ2-5
V gene: TRBV7-9

CDR3 protein: CASSRDASTDTQYF
CDR3 DNA: TGTGCCAGCTCACGGGACGCTAGCACAGATACGCAGTATTTT
D gene: NA
clone size: NA
J gene: TRBJ2-3
V gene: TRBV18

CDR3 protein: CATSRADRVGETQYF
CDR3 DNA: TGTGCCACCAGCAGAGCTGACCGAGTTGGAGAGACCCAGTACTTC
D gene: NA
clone size: few
J gene: TRBJ2-5
V gene: TRBV15

CDR3 protein: CSVNRGGWETQYF
CDR3 DNA: TGCAGCGTAAACCGTGGGGGATGGGAGACCCAGTACTTC
D gene: NA
clone size: NA
J gene: TRBJ2-5
V gene: TRBV29-1

CDR3 protein: CSAELAGGPSYEQYF
CDR3 DNA: TGCAGCGCCGAACTAGCGGGAGGGCCTTCCTACGAGCAGTACTTC
D gene: TRBD2
clone size: few
J gene: TRBJ2-7
V gene: TRBV29-1

CDR3 protein: CASRIGGLQETQYF
CDR3 DNA: TGTGCCAGCAGAATAGGGGGGCTTCAAGAGACCCAGTACTTC
D gene: NA
clone size: NA
J gene: TRBJ2-5
V gene: TRBV7-8

CDR3 protein: CASSKVNSQWETQYF
CDR3 DNA: TGTGCCAGCAGCAAAGTGAACAGTCAGTGGGAGACCCAGTACTTC
D gene: NA
clone size: many
J gene: TRBJ2-5
V gene: TRBV21-1

CDR3 protein: CASTRGLAPGNTIYF
CDR3 DNA: TGTGCCAGCACAAGGGGCCTGGCCCCCGGAAACACCATATATTTT
D gene: NA
clone size: NA
J gene: TRBJ1-3
V gene: TRBV12-3/TRBV12-4

CDR3 protein: CASSQGGGGETQYF
CDR3 DNA: TGTGCCAGCAGCCAAGGTGGTGGGGGAGAGACCCAGTACTTC
D gene: NA
clone size: few
J gene: TRBJ2-5
V gene: TRBV3-1

CDR3 protein: CAVRGSEADTQYF
CDR3 DNA: TGTGCCGTCAGAGGGAGTGAGGCAGATACGCAGTATTTT
D gene: NA
clone size: NA
J gene: TRBJ2-3
V gene: TRBV10-3

CDR3 protein: CAWTQGNTEAFF
CDR3 DNA: TGTGCCTGGACACAGGGAAACACTGAAGCTTTCTTT
D gene: NA
clone size: few
J gene: TRBJ1-1
V gene: TRBV30

CDR3 protein: CASSQDIYSGGNNEQFF
CDR3 DNA: TGTGCCAGCAGCCAAGATATTTATAGCGGGGGAAACAATGAGCAGTTCTTC
D gene: TRBD2
clone size: NA
J gene: TRBJ2-1
V gene: TRBV4-2

CDR3 protein: CASRFSGNNEQFF
CDR3 DNA: TGTGCCAGCAGGTTTAGTGGTAACAATGAGCAGTTCTTC
D gene: NA
clone size: few
J gene: TRBJ2-1
V gene: TRBV12-3/TRBV12-4

CDR3 protein: CASSNLDRAPYEQYF
CDR3 DNA: TGTGCCAGCAGTAACCTGGACAGGGCTCCATACGAGCAGTACTTC
D gene: TRBD1
clone size: NA
J gene: TRBJ2-7
V gene: TRBV12-3/TRBV12-4

CDR3 protein: CSVEDRGESYEQYF
CDR3 DNA: TGCAGCGTTGAAGATCGGGGGGAATCCTACGAGCAGTACTTC
D gene: TRBD2
clone size: NA
J gene: TRBJ2-7
V gene: TRBV29-1

CDR3 protein: CASSTTPGQGRETQYF
CDR3 DNA: TGCGCCAGCAGCACTACTCCTGGACAGGGACGGGAGACCCAGTACTTC
D gene: TRBD1
clone size: NA
J gene: TRBJ2-5
V gene: TRBV5-1

CDR3 protein: CASGPGQDYEQYF
CDR3 DNA: TGTGCCAGTGGCCCGGGACAGGACTACGAGCAGTACTTC
D gene: TRBD1
clone size: few
J gene: TRBJ2-7
V gene: TRBV19

CDR3 protein: CASSGSGNIQYF
CDR3 DNA: TGTGCCAGCAGCGGGAGTGGAAACATTCAGTACTTC
D gene: NA
clone size: NA
J gene: TRBJ2-4
V gene: TRBV9

CDR3 protein: CSAPYPGGAGELFF
CDR3 DNA: TGCAGCGCTCCGTACCCCGGGGGGGCCGGGGAGCTGTTTTTT
D gene: TRBD2
clone size: NA
J gene: TRBJ2-2
V gene: TRBV29-1

CDR3 protein: CASSQDEAGGYGYTF
CDR3 DNA: TGCGCCAGCAGCCAAGATGAGGCAGGAGGGTATGGCTACACCTTC
D gene: NA
clone size: few
J gene: TRBJ1-2
V gene: TRBV4-3

CDR3 protein: CASSHSGTNTYNEQFF
CDR3 DNA: TGCGCCAGCAGCCATAGCGGGACTAACACCTACAATGAGCAGTTCTTC
D gene: TRBD2
clone size: few
J gene: TRBJ2-1
V gene: TRBV4-1

CDR3 protein: CSARVSGNSYEQYF
CDR3 DNA: TGCAGTGCTAGAGTAAGCGGAAACTCCTACGAGCAGTACTTC
D gene: NA
clone size: NA
J gene: TRBJ2-7
V gene: TRBV20-1

CDR3 protein: CASSQETGLGEQYF
CDR3 DNA: TGTGCCAGCAGCCAAGAAACAGGTTTGGGCGAGCAGTACTTC
D gene: NA
clone size: NA
J gene: TRBJ2-7
V gene: TRBV4-2

CDR3 protein: CALDRAFFTEAFF
CDR3 DNA: TGTGCCTTAGACAGGGCCTTTTTCACTGAAGCTTTCTTT
D gene: TRBD1
clone size: NA
J gene: TRBJ1-1
V gene: TRBV30

CDR3 protein: CASSLPDRYEQYF
CDR3 DNA: TGTGCCAGCAGCTTACCGGACCGGTACGAGCAGTACTTC
D gene: NA
clone size: many
J gene: TRBJ2-7
V gene: TRBV7-9

CDR3 protein: CASSRQDRYEQYF
CDR3 DNA: TGCGCCAGCAGTAGACAGGACCGCTACGAGCAGTACTTC
D gene: NA
clone size: few
J gene: TRBJ2-7
V gene: TRBV5-1

CDR3 protein: CASSQTGDTQYF
CDR3 DNA: TGTGCCAGCAGTCAGACAGGAGATACGCAGTATTTT
D gene: NA
clone size: NA
J gene: TRBJ2-3
V gene: TRBV6-5

CDR3 protein: CAWSPETGGRYEQYF
CDR3 DNA: TGTGCCTGGAGCCCCGAAACAGGGGGCCGGTACGAGCAGTACTTC
D gene: TRBD1
clone size: NA
J gene: TRBJ2-7
V gene: TRBV30

CDR3 protein: CSVGDSRVQETQYF
CDR3 DNA: TGCAGCGTGGGGGACTCTAGAGTTCAAGAGACCCAGTACTTC
D gene: NA
clone size: few
J gene: TRBJ2-5
V gene: TRBV29-1

CDR3 protein: CASSLAGAVTDTQYF
CDR3 DNA: TGTGCCAGCAGCTTAGCGGGGGCAGTGACAGATACGCAGTATTTT
D gene: NA
clone size: few
J gene: TRBJ2-3
V gene: TRBV7-9

CDR3 protein: CASSRFPGQGNEKLFF
CDR3 DNA: TGTGCCAGCAGCCGTTTCCCGGGACAGGGGAATGAAAAACTGTTTTTT
D gene: TRBD1
clone size: few
J gene: TRBJ1-4
V gene: TRBV3-1

CDR3 protein: CAGSSSGAVWRGTDTQYF
CDR3 DNA: TGTGCCGGCAGCTCCTCAGGGGCGGTATGGAGGGGCACAGATACGCAGTATTTT
D gene: NA
clone size: few
J gene: TRBJ2-3
V gene: TRBV5-6

CDR3 protein: CASSLYVGVSNEQFF
CDR3 DNA: TGTGCCAGCAGTTTATATGTGGGAGTCAGCAATGAGCAGTTCTTC
D gene: NA
clone size: NA
J gene: TRBJ2-1
V gene: TRBV28

CDR3 protein: CASSERQGNEETQYF
CDR3 DNA: TGCGCCAGCAGCGAACGACAGGGTAATGAAGAGACCCAGTACTTC
D gene: TRBD1
clone size: NA
J gene: TRBJ2-5
V gene: TRBV5-1

CDR3 protein: CASSGLAGVYF
CDR3 DNA: TGTGCCAGCAGCGGACTAGCGGGCGTGTATTTT
D gene: TRBD2
clone size: NA
J gene: TRBJ2-3
V gene: TRBV9

CDR3 protein: CASSLGGGQGYGYTF
CDR3 DNA: TGTGCCAGCAGCTTAGGAGGCGGACAGGGTTATGGCTACACCTTC
D gene: TRBD1
clone size: NA
J gene: TRBJ1-2
V gene: TRBV7-9

CDR3 protein: CASTQDSSVGQPQHF
CDR3 DNA: TGCGCCAGCACCCAGGACAGTTCGGTAGGTCAGCCCCAGCATTTT
D gene: NA
clone size: NA
J gene: TRBJ1-5
V gene: TRBV18

CDR3 protein: CASSVQRSSYEQYF
CDR3 DNA: TGTGCCAGCAGTGTACAGAGAAGCTCCTACGAGCAGTACTTC
D gene: NA
clone size: few
J gene: TRBJ2-7
V gene: TRBV6-1

CDR3 protein: CASSLGGTGEANVLTF
CDR3 DNA: TGTGCCAGCAGTTTGGGCGGGACAGGGGAGGCCAACGTCCTGACTTTC
D gene: TRBD1
clone size: NA
J gene: TRBJ2-6
V gene: TRBV28

CDR3 protein: CASSYSGVSAYNEQFF
CDR3 DNA: TGTGCCAGCAGTTACTCTGGCGTTTCCGCCTACAATGAGCAGTTCTTC
D gene: NA
clone size: NA
J gene: TRBJ2-1
V gene: TRBV6-5

CDR3 protein: CASSLGDQQYF
CDR3 DNA: TGTGCCAGCAGCTTAGGCGATCAGCAGTACTTC
D gene: NA
clone size: few
J gene: TRBJ2-7
V gene: TRBV7-9

CDR3 protein: CAISSGGVETQYF
CDR3 DNA: TGTGCCATCTCCTCCGGGGGCGTGGAGACCCAGTACTTC
D gene: NA
clone size: NA
J gene: TRBJ2-5
V gene: TRBV10-3

CDR3 protein: CSAPDRGDYEQYF
CDR3 DNA: TGCAGTGCCCCGGACAGGGGGGACTACGAGCAGTACTTC
D gene: TRBD1
clone size: NA
J gene: TRBJ2-7
V gene: TRBV20-1

CDR3 protein: CATSGPGQSYEQYF
CDR3 DNA: TGTGCAACGTCGGGTCCGGGCCAATCCTACGAGCAGTACTTC
D gene: NA
clone size: NA
J gene: TRBJ2-7
V gene: TRBV7-9

CDR3 protein: CSAPVSNTEAFF
CDR3 DNA: TGCAGTGCTCCAGTGAGTAACACTGAAGCTTTCTTT
D gene: NA
clone size: NA
J gene: TRBJ1-1
V gene: TRBV20-1

CDR3 protein: CASRGDGRETQYF
CDR3 DNA: TGCGCCAGCAGAGGGGACGGAAGAGAGACCCAGTACTTC
D gene: NA
clone size: few
J gene: TRBJ2-5
V gene: TRBV5-1

CDR3 protein: CASSLNLVYGYTF
CDR3 DNA: TGTGCCAGCAGTTTAAATTTGGTCTATGGCTACACCTTC
D gene: NA
clone size: few
J gene: TRBJ1-2
V gene: TRBV12-3/TRBV12-4

CDR3 protein: CASSLHLPLQGSGYEQYF
CDR3 DNA: TGCGCCAGCAGCCTTCACCTGCCCCTACAGGGTTCGGGTTACGAGCAGTACTTC
D gene: NA
clone size: few
J gene: TRBJ2-7
V gene: TRBV4-1

CDR3 protein: CASGLAPGLAGYNEQFF
CDR3 DNA: TGTGCTAGTGGTTTGGCGCCGGGACTAGCAGGTTACAATGAGCAGTTCTTC
D gene: TRBD2
clone size: few
J gene: TRBJ2-1
V gene: TRBV12-5

CDR3 protein: CSVAKLGIEQFF
CDR3 DNA: TGCAGCGTTGCGAAACTCGGGATTGAGCAGTTCTTC
D gene: NA
clone size: NA
J gene: TRBJ2-1
V gene: TRBV29-1

CDR3 protein: CSVEVVGIPPEAFF
CDR3 DNA: TGCAGCGTTGAAGTCGTAGGGATCCCCCCTGAAGCTTTCTTT
D gene: NA
clone size: few
J gene: TRBJ1-1
V gene: TRBV29-1

CDR3 protein: CASRADGATEAFF
CDR3 DNA: TGTGCCAGCAGGGCTGACGGGGCGACTGAAGCTTTCTTT
D gene: NA
clone size: NA
J gene: TRBJ1-1
V gene: TRBV2

CDR3 protein: CSVTAGYNEQFF
CDR3 DNA: TGCAGCGTGACAGCGGGGTACAATGAGCAGTTCTTC
D gene: TRBD2
clone size: NA
J gene: TRBJ2-1
V gene: TRBV29-1

CDR3 protein: CASSQGVPLGTGGFTEAFF
CDR3 DNA: TGCGCCAGCAGCCAAGGGGTTCCTTTGGGGACAGGGGGATTCACTGAAGCTTTCTTT
D gene: TRBD1
clone size: NA
J gene: TRBJ1-1
V gene: TRBV4-3

CDR3 protein: CASSFGQAYGYTF
CDR3 DNA: TGTGCCAGCAGTTTTGGACAGGCCTATGGCTACACCTTC
D gene: TRBD1
clone size: few
J gene: TRBJ1-2
V gene: TRBV12-3/TRBV12-4

CDR3 protein: CASSEGSGSVDEQFF
CDR3 DNA: TGTGCCAGCAGTGAAGGTAGCGGGAGTGTGGATGAGCAGTTCTTC
D gene: TRBD2
clone size: NA
J gene: TRBJ2-1
V gene: TRBV6-4

CDR3 protein: CASSYGVKGSPRYLF
CDR3 DNA: TGTGCCAGCAGTTACGGTGTGAAGGGGTCACCGAGGTACCTCTTC
D gene: NA
clone size: NA
J gene: TRBJ2-1
V gene: TRBV6-2/TRBV6-3